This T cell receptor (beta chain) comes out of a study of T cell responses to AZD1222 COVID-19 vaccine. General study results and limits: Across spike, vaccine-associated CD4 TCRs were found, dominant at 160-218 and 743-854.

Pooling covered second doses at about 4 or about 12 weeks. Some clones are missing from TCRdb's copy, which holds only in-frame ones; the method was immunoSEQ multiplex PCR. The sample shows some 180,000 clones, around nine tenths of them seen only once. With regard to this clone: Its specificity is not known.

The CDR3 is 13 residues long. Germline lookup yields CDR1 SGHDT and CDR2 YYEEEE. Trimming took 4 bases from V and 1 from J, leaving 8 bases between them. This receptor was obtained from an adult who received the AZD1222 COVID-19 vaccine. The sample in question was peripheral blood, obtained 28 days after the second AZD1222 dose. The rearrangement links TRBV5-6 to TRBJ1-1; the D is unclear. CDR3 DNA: TGTGCCAGCAGCGGACGGGGGAACACTGAAGCTTTCTTT. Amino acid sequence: CASSGRGNTEAFF.